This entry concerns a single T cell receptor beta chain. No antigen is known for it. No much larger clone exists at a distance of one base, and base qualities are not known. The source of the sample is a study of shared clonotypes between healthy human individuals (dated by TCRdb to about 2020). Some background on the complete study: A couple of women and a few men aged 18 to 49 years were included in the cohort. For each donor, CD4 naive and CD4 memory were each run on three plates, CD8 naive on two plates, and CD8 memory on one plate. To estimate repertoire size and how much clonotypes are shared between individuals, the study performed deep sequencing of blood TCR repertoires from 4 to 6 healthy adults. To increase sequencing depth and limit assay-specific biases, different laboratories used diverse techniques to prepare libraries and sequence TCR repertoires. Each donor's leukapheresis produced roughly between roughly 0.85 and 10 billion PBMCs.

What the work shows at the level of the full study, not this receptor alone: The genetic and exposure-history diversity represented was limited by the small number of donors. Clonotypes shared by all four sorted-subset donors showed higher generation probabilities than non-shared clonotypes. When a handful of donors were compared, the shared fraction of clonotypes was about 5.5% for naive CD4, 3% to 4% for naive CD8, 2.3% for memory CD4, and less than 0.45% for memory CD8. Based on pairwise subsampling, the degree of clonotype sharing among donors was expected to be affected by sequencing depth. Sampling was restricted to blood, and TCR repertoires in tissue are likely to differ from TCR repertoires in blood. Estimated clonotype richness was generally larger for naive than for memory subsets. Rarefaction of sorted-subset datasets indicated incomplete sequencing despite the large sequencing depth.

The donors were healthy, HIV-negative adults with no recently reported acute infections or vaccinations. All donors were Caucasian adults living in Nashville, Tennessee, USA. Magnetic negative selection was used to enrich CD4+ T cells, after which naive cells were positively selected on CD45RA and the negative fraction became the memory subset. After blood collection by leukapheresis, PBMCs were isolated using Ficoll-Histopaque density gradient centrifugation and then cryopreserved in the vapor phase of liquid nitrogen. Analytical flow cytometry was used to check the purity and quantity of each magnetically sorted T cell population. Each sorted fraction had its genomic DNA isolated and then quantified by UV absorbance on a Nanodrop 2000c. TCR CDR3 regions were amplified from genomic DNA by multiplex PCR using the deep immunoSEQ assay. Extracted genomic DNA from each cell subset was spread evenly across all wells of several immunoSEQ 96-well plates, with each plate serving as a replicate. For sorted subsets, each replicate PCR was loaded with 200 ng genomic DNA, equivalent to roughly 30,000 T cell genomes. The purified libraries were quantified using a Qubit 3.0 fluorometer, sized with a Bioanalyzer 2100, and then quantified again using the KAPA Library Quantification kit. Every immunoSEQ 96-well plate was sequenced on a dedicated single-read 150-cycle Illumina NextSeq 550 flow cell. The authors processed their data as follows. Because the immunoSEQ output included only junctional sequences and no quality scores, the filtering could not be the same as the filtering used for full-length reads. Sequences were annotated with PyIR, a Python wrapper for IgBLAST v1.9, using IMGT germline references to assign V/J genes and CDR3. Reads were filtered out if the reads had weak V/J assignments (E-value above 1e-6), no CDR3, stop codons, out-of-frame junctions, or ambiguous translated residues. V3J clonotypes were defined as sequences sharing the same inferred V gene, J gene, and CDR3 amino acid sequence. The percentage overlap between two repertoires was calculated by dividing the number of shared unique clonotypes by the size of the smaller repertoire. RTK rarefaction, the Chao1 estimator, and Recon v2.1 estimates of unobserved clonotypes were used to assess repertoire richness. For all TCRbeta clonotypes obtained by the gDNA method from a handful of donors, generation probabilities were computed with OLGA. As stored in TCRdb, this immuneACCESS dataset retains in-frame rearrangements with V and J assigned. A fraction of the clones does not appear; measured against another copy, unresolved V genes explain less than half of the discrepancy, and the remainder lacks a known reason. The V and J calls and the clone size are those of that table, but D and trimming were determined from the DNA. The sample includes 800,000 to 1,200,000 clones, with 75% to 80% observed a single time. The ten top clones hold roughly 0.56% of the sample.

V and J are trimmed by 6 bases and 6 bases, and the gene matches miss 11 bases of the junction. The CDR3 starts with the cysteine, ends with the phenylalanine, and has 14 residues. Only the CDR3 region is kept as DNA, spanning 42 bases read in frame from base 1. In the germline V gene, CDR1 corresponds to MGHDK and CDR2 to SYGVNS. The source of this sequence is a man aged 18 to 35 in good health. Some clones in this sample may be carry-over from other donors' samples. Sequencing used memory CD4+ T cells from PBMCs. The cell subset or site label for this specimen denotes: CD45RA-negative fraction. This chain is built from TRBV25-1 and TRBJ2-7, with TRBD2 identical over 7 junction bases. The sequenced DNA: TGTGCCAGCAGCCAAGCGGGAAGCCGTTTCGAGCAGTACTTC. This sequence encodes CASSQAGSRFEQYF.